This T cell receptor beta chain was recovered during a study of cytomegalovirus exposure and HLA in healthy donors (TCRdb year 2017). Notes on the research overall: An earlier analysis of approximately 600 of the donors reported 276 Gb of sequence data and 100 million to 130 million unique TCR beta sequences from 190 million or so T cells. About 300 gigabases of sequencing data and approximately 92 million unique TCR sequences made up an early release that covered approximately 620 HLA-typed donors. Among the approximately 400 genotyped donors, approximately 76% belonged to the genetic ancestry cluster associated with self-reported Caucasian donors. The study was designed to test whether signatures of past pathogen exposure could be identified by cataloging public T cell receptors. Using immunosequencing, the study profiled T cell repertoires from 500 to 800 subjects and related those repertoires to cytomegalovirus serostatus. Along with the approximately 700-subject first cohort, a separate validation cohort of over a hundred different subjects was used. High-throughput TCR immunosequencing, statistical association of individual TCRs with disease status, and machine learning were combined to predict cytomegalovirus infection status. To study patterns of TCR occurrence, a later analysis re-analyzed previously published TCR beta repertoires from around 700 donors and added high-resolution HLA genotyping. The later analysis used no new phenotypic data to find candidate immune exposures, relying instead on TCR beta sequences and their occurrence across donors. An earlier analysis of 587 of the donors applied high-throughput TCR beta sequencing to assess whether each TCR beta V gene segment acted as functional or pseudogenic. Donor age, sex, ethnicity and CMV serostatus were collected together with the repertoire data. A later genetic analysis took genome-wide SNP genotypes for about 65% of the 666 donors and used that subset as a discovery cohort. All discovery cohort repertoires had been generated on a single sequencing platform. HLA typing included class I and class II loci at four-digit resolution. The number of donors typed differed by locus, with 629-630 for A, B, C, DRB1 and DQB1, roughly 520 for DQA1, approximately 580 for DPA1, and around 460 for DPB1. Four or five DR-DQ haplotypes were handled as single units for association and clustering because linkage in the cohort was strong. On average, over 200,000 unique TCR beta nucleotide sequences were sequenced per donor among a few hundred genotyped donors of the cohort, with roughly 18% of those sequences being non-productive.

Spanning cysteine to phenylalanine, the CDR3 consists of 14 amino acids. Just CDR3 DNA is preserved here, 42 bases in frame from base 1. From the germline V gene (reference sequence), CDR1 is MNHNY and CDR2 is SVGAGI. The V end gives up 7 bases and the J end 5 bases, leaving 11 bases in the junction not matched to a gene. The library came from the immunoSEQ multiplex PCR assay. For the multiplex PCR, a mixture combining 60 forward primers for TCR Vbeta segments and 13 reverse primers for TCR Jbeta segments was used. The CDR3 region of rearranged TCR beta genes was amplified from genomic DNA with a multiplex PCR assay. The amplified TCR beta libraries were sequenced on the Illumina HiSeq System as 87-base-pair reads. The original pipeline was this. A later analysis counted some 74 million unique TCR beta chains across the 600 to 850 repertoires, and 9.5 million to 11 million of these chains were shared by at least two donors. A nearest-neighbor algorithm error-corrected the raw reads and collapsed the reads into unique sequences, merging closely related sequences to remove PCR and sequencing errors. To assign V, D and J gene segments, CDR3 sequences were aligned to IMGT reference sequences. For a sequence to be retained, at least a six-nucleotide match to both a V gene segment and a J gene segment was required. Rearrangements were called productive when the CDR3 lacked stop codons and stayed in frame with V and J; all others were non-productive. CDR3 was defined by IMGT convention, running from the second conserved V-encoded cysteine to the conserved J-encoded phenylalanine. Sequences without an unambiguous match to a single V gene segment were excluded from the earlier analysis of a few hundred of the donors. In an earlier analysis of 450 to 750 of the donors, a V segment was called functional when productive rearrangements were above 56.7%, and segregating when the standard deviation between donors exceeded 5%. A statistical classification framework was built for diagnosing cytomegalovirus status from the catalog of TCR beta chain sequences. In a later analysis, V and J genes were assigned by comparing TCR nucleotide sequences against IMGT/GENE-DB human TR gene sequences. Using the TCRdist pipeline, a later analysis assigned CDR3 sequences along with most-parsimonious VDJ recombination scenarios. In a later analysis, every TCR beta chain was defined by the combination of its CDR3 amino acid sequence and its V-gene family, and reads without a unique V-gene family were dropped. As a way to deal with suspected cross-contamination and a sequencing artifact, a later analysis dropped more than 500 nucleotide sequences that were highly shared and had low generation probability. For each public chain, a later analysis derived a clonal expansion index from normalized ranks of inferred template counts within each repertoire. Generation probabilities in a later analysis came from a VDJ recombination model fitted to out-of-frame rearrangements, and those results were checked against IGoR. A later analysis scored TCR-TCR, TCR-HLA and TCR-CMV co-occurrence with hypergeometric tests, applying a repertoire-size bias correction to TCR pairs. False discovery rates were estimated in a later analysis by permuting HLA or CMV assignments 20 times. A later analysis grouped co-occurring TCRs with DBSCAN, adding TCRdist sequence similarity when clustering within HLA-allele-positive subsets. Repertoires with fewer than 30,000 or more than 120,000 public chains, plus five repertoires with anomalous nucleotide sharing, were excluded from co-occurrence clustering. This immuneACCESS table, as held by TCRdb, lists in-frame sequences with V and J called but not all clones. Of the missing ones, under half trace to an unresolved V gene in checked studies; the others have no known cause. Clonal size and the V and J genes are those of that table, whereas D and trimming came from the DNA. Across this sample there are 150,000 or so clones, with about 75% seen only once. 3% to 3.5% of the sample rests with the top ten.

In regard to this clone: What this receptor recognizes is not known. Base qualities are not recorded, but no much larger clone differs from it by a single base.

The cohort comprised around 690 healthy bone marrow donors. At the time of sampling, every cohort member was nominally healthy, though immune exposures that went unrecorded were likely present. The donor tested CMV seronegative and was one of the 352 seronegative cohort members. A peripheral blood sample was collected from each donor, and TCR beta sequencing was performed on peripheral blood mononuclear cells. Genomic DNA was extracted from the blood cell samples with the Qiagen DNeasy Blood Extraction Kit. Study-level results and caveats: According to a later analysis, parvovirus B19, influenza, CMV and Epstein-Barr virus appeared linked to several top co-occurrence clusters. In both the original and validation cohorts, the classifier was reported to diagnose cytomegalovirus status with high specificity and sensitivity. Sequencing depth was assumed to be roughly uniform across donors in the presence/absence analyses, though that assumption may not hold. An association between a missense DCLRE1C variant and V-gene and J-gene trimming of TCR beta chains was found in a later genetic analysis and replicated in an independent cohort. A later analysis found that HLA-associated TCR beta chains were more clonally expanded and had lower generation probabilities than equally common non-associated chains. Over 15 rarely observed V segments, including chromosome 9 orphons, were excluded from the earlier analysis of almost 600 of the donors because counts were too low. Linkage disequilibrium might explain the correlated functional status among segregating V segments, but an unknown experimental factor could not be ruled out. The 87-base-pair reads could not distinguish some IMGT-functional V segments, including TRBV6-2 and TRBV6-3, so those segments were excluded. It was suggested by the authors that the approach could potentially be generalized to other disease states and immunological phenotypes. Strong co-occurrence of HLA alleles, especially DR and DQ, made assigning TCR associations to individual alleles difficult. This cohort had only TCR beta chains sequenced, and the lack of alpha or paired-chain data limited which features could be detected. According to a later analysis, TCR association rates differed among HLA loci, with DRB1 alleles showing the most associated TCRs and HLA-C alleles showing the fewest. The study gave a list of roughly 150 TCR beta chains associated with cytomegalovirus. Most TCR sequences were seen in very few donors, while some public TCRs were found in many individuals. Most CMV-associated TCR beta chains appeared to be HLA-restricted in a later analysis, and the HLA associations seemed to be driven largely by CMV exposure. The sequencing pipeline was judged likely to have produced a cluster of highly shared sequence variants as a technical artifact. A later analysis associated about 17,000 TCR beta sequences with specific HLA alleles at a false discovery rate of 0.05. In an earlier analysis of fewer than 700 of the donors, most TCR beta V segments appeared in productive rearrangements about 87% or about 30% of the time, broadly matching IMGT annotations. In vitro tests confirmed that a few of the cytomegalovirus-associated TCR beta chains recognize cytomegalovirus antigens. A later genetic analysis reported fewer N-insertions in productive TCRs among donors in an Asian-associated ancestry cluster than the roughly 720-donor mean. A further reported finding was that TCR beta sequences accurately predicted the HLA-A and HLA-B alleles for most subjects in the first cohort. Because HLA typing was unavailable for some donors at each locus, only the typed subset was used in association tests. The only immune exposure information available for the cohort was CMV serostatus.

Sequencing input: PBMCs. The TCR originated in a man aged 40-50 years in good health and CMV-seronegative. The chain is made from TRBV6-6 and TRBJ2-7; the central 7 bases match TRBD2. The base sequence is TGTGCCAGCATTAAGGGAGGGGAGACGGACGAGCAGTACTTC. It specifies CASIKGGETDEQYF.